Included here is one T cell receptor (beta chain) sequence, with context. These data belong to a study of blood T cell repertoires in COVID-19. Study details: Samples came from the United States, Italy and Spain, spanning acute and convalescent COVID-19. PBMCs, B-cell-depleted T cells, or T cells provided the cDNA or gDNA that made up the material.

The CDR3 is 16 residues long. Germline trimming cut 0 bases from V and 2 bases from J; bases unmatched to any gene: 5. Germline V gene sequence: CDR1 SGHKS, CDR2 YYEKEE (reference sequence). Those enrolled in Seattle joined during active infection and were followed longitudinally afterward. Original analysis: Estimates of nucleated cell counts were drawn from the amplification of reference gene primers. The table came from immunoSEQ multiplex PCR; TCRdb's copy has only in-frame clones and leaves some out. The V and J calls and clone size are taken from that table; D and trimming were inferred from the DNA. The sample holds 90,000 to 100,000 clones, 89% seen once.

This chain uses TRBV5-5 with TRBJ1-2; 9 bases fit TRBD1. The clonotype was recovered from a man between 60 and 75 years old with COVID-19, enrolled during active disease. Material: peripheral blood. The CDR3 nucleotides are TGTGCCAGCAGCTTGGGGGCCGGGACAGGGAACTATGGCTACACCTTC. Translation: CASSLGAGTGNYGYTF.